This TCR beta chain was documented in a study of cytomegalovirus exposure and HLA in healthy donors. Study context: A previous analysis identified 100 million or so unique TCR beta sequences derived from some 170 million T cells.

Primers: 60 Vbeta forward and 13 Jbeta reverse. Sequenced by immunoSEQ multiplex PCR; TCRdb stores in-frame clones only, minus some. The repertoire consists of about 85,000 clones, with roughly 73% occurring once and the leading ten covering around 2.1%. A word on this clone: The antigen is unknown.

Notes on the study in general: Reportedly, a later analysis found an Asian-associated ancestry cluster had fewer N-insertions than the approximately 670-donor mean. Productive rates of about 87% or about 30% were seen for most TCR beta V segments in an earlier analysis. A few of the chains that were CMV-associated were confirmed in vitro to be specific for CMV antigens.

V lost 6 bases to trimming and J lost 2 bases; unmatched junction nucleotides: 4. This CDR3 region has 14 residues. In germline, CDR1 is MNHNS, CDR2 SASEGT. The specimen sequenced was PBMCs. The J gene is TRBJ2-5, the V gene TRBV6-1, with TRBD1 identical over 9 bases. The source of this sequence is a boy aged 10-17 years in good health and CMV-seronegative. CDR3 in amino acids: CASSQDRGQETQYF. The CDR3 nucleotides read TGTGCCAGCAGCCAGGACAGGGGACAAGAGACCCAGTACTTC.